This T cell receptor (beta chain) was captured by sequencing in a study of T cells in Graves' hyperthyroidism and ophthalmopathy. Study-level points and caveats: Most clonotypes expanded in the thyroid (above 0.001) were also present in blood.

The definition of stable Graves' hyperthyroidism was no ophthalmopathy progression within 18 months. The length of the CDR3 is 14 residues. Trimming removed 5 bases from V and 4 bases from J; junction bases left unmatched: 4. Germline V CDR1 and CDR2: MNHEY, SVGAGI. There are many counts of this clonotype. What it recognizes is unknown. RNA transcripts gave rise to amplified TCR beta CDR3 regions. RT-PCR in the first round (using the HTBI primer set) targeted the TCR CDR3. TCRdb ran MiXCR on the multiplex PCR reads and lists one entry per CDR3 protein. The repertoire includes around 480,000 distinct CDR3 sequences, around 14% of them detected once, and around 17% sits in the top ten.

Sequenced material: blood. The receptor was isolated from a woman younger than 35 with Graves' hyperthyroidism. The rearrangement links TRBV6-5 to TRBJ1-3, with 8 bases matching TRBD1. The CDR3 region has the DNA TGTGCCAGCAGTAAAGACAGGGGAGGAAACACCATATATTTT. Encoded protein: CASSKDRGGNTIYF.